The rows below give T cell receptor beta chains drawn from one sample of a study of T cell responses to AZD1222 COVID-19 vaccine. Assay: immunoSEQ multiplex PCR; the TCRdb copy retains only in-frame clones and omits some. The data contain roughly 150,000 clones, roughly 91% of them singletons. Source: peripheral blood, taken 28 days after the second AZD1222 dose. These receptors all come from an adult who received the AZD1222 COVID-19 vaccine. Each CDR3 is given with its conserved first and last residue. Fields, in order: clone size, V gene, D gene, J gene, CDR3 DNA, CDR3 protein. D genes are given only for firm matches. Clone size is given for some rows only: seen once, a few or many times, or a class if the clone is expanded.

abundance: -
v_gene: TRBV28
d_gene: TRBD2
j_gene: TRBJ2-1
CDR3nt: TGTGCCAGCAGGCTAGCGGGAGCATCTGAGCAGTTCTTC
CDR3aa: CASRLAGASEQFF

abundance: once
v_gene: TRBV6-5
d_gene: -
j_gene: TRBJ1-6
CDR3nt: TGTGCCAGCTCCCGGGGGGCAGCCTGGGATTCACCCCTCCACTTT
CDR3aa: CASSRGAAWDSPLHF

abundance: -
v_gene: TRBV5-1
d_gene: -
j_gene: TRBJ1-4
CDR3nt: TGCGCCAGCAGCTTACCGGGGGCGGGGGAAAAACTGTTTTTT
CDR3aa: CASSLPGAGEKLFF

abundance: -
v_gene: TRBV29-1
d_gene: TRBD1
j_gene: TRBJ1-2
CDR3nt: TGCAGCGTTGCTGGGACAGGGTATCTAATCCAGGGCTACACCTTC
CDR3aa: CSVAGTGYLIQGYTF

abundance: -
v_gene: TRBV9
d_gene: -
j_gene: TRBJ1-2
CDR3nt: TGTGCCAGCAGCCACCAGGCAGGGATCTATGGCTACACCTTC
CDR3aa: CASSHQAGIYGYTF

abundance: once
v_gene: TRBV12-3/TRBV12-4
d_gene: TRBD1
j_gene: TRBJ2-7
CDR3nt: TGTGCCAGCTGTCGGACAGGCTCCTACGAGCAGTACTTC
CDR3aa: CASCRTGSYEQYF

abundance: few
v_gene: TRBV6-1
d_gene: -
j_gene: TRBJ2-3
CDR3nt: TGTGCCAGCAGTGAAGATCCGGAGGGCACGTCCGGCACAGATACGCAGTATTTT
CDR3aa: CASSEDPEGTSGTDTQYF

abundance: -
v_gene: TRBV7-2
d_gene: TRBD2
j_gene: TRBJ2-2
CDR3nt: TGTGCCAGCAGCTCCAGACTAGCCGAGGGCGGGGAGCTGTTTTTT
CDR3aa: CASSSRLAEGGELFF

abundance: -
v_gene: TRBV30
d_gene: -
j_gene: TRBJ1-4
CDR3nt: TGTGCCTGGAGTAACAGCCCCCGGGGGGTTGAAAAACTGTTTTTT
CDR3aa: CAWSNSPRGVEKLFF

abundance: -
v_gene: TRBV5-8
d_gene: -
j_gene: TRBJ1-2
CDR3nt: TGTGCCAGCAGCTTGGTCGGGACGGACTATGGCTACACCTTC
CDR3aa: CASSLVGTDYGYTF

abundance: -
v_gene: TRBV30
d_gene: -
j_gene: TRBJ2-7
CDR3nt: TGTGCCTCGCGGCAGGCAGCACCCTACGAGCAGTACTTC
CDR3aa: CASRQAAPYEQYF

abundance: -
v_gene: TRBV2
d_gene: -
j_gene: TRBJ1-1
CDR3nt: TGTGCCAGCAGATGGGGTTATAGTTTGAACACTGAAGCTTTCTTT
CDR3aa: CASRWGYSLNTEAFF

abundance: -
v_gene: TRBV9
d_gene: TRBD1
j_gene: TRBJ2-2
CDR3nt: TGTGCCAGCAGCACAACAGGGGGCCGGAACACCGGGGAGCTGTTTTTT
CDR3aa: CASSTTGGRNTGELFF

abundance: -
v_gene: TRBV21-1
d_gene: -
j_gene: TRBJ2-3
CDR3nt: TGTGCCAGCAGCAAAGGGGGAGCAAATCGCACAGATACGCAGTATTTT
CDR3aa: CASSKGGANRTDTQYF

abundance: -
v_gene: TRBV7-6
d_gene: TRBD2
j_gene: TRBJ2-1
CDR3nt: TGTGCCAGCAGTACAGCGGGAGGCTCCTACAATGAGCAGTTCTTC
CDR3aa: CASSTAGGSYNEQFF

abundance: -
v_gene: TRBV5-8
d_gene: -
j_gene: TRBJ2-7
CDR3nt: TGTGCCAGCAGCCTACCAATCGAGGAGCAGTACTTC
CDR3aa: CASSLPIEEQYF

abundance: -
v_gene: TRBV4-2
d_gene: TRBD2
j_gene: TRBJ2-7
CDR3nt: TGTGCCAGCAGCCAAACTAGCGGGAGGGCCGGCGAGCAGTACTTC
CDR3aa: CASSQTSGRAGEQYF

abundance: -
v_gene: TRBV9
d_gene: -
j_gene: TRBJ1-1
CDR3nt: TGTGCCAGCAGCCCCCTCGGGGGAGGAACTGAAGCTTTCTTT
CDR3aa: CASSPLGGGTEAFF

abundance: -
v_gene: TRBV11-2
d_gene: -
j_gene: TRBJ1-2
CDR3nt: TGTGCCAGCAGCCCCTTTTGGGGGCAGCACTATGGCTACACCTTC
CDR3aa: CASSPFWGQHYGYTF

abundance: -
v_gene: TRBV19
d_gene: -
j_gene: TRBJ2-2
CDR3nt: TGTGCCAGTAGTATCGCTCTACAATACTTCGGCGGGGAGCTGTTTTTT
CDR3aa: CASSIALQYFGGELFF

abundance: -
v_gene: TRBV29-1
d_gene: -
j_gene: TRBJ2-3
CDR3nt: TGCAGCGTTGAAGGTTCGGGAGCTAGCACAGATACGCAGTATTTT
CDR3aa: CSVEGSGASTDTQYF

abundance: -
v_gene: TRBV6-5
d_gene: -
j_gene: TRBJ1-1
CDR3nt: TGTGCCAGCAACCCCGGGCCCGGGAGGTTTGAAGCTTTCTTT
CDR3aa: CASNPGPGRFEAFF

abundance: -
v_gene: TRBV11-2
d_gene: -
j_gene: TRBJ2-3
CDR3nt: TGTGCCAGCAGCTTAGGGCTCAGGGCGGGAGATACGCAGTATTTT
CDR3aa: CASSLGLRAGDTQYF

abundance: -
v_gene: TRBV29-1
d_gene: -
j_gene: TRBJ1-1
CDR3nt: TGCAGCGTTGAAGGATTTAACACTGAAGCTTTCTTT
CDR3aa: CSVEGFNTEAFF

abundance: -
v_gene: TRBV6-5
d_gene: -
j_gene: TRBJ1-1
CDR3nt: TGTGCCAGCCAGCGCGCAGGGACCACTGAAGCTTTCTTT
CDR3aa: CASQRAGTTEAFF

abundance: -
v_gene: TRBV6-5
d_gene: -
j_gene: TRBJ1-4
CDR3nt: TGTGCCAGCAGGAGGACAGCAACTAATGAAAAACTGTTTTTT
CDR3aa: CASRRTATNEKLFF

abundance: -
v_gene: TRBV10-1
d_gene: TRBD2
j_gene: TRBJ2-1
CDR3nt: TGCGCCAGCAGTGAGTCTATACTAGCGGGCTACAATGAGCAGTTCTTC
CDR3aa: CASSESILAGYNEQFF

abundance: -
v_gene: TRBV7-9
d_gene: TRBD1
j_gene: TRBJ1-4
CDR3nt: TGTGCCAGCAGCGGACAGGGGGCAACTAATGAAAAACTGTTTTTT
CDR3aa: CASSGQGATNEKLFF

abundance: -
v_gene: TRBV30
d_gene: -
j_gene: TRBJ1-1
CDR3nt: TGTGCCTGGACAGTCTTGGTCAATTCGAACACTGAAGCTTTCTTT
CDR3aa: CAWTVLVNSNTEAFF

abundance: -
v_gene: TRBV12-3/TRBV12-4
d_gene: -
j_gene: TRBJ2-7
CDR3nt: TGTGCCAGCAGTTTAGGTAGCTACGAGCAGTACTTC
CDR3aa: CASSLGSYEQYF

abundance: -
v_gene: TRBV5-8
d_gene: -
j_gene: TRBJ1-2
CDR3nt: TGTGCCAGCAGGGGGAGTCAGGGGAACTATGGCTACACCTTC
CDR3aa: CASRGSQGNYGYTF

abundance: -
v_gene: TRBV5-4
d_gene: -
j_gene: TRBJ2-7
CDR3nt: TGTGCCAGCAGCTTTGACAGCGCTTCCTACGAGCAGTACTTC
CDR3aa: CASSFDSASYEQYF

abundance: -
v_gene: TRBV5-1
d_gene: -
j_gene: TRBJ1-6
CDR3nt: TGCGCCAGCAGCCTCACCTCCGGGACAAAGAATTCACCCCTCCACTTT
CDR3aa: CASSLTSGTKNSPLHF